The 3 T cell receptor beta chains in this list originate from one sample, sequenced in a study of control samples from healthy donors and cancer patients (dated by TCRdb to 2020 to 2022). Libraries were made using the immunoSEQ multiplex PCR assay. TCRdb retrieved this table from immuneACCESS and kept in-frame rearrangements only. Not all clones are present; in checked studies, unresolved V genes account for under half, and no reason is known for the remainder. The sample has some 95,000 clones on record, roughly three quarters of them singletons. The ten largest account for over 9.5% of the sample. Sample: blood. These receptors came from a woman in her 30s in good health.

V usage is TRBV6-5 and J usage is TRBJ2-5; D not certain. In germline, CDR1 is MNHEY, CDR2 SVGAGI. CDR3 size: 14 residues. Trimming shortened V by 2 bases and J by 4 bases, and 11 bases separated the two germline ends. For the CDR3, the DNA is TGTGCCAGCAGTTACATCGGACCTCGAGAGACCCAGTACTTC. It is translated as CASSYIGPRETQYF.

This clone was seen just once. The chain joins TRBV6-6 to TRBJ1-5; D is possibly TRBD1 (6 bases). Trimming removed 5 bases from V and 1 base from J, with 18 bases in between. This CDR3 comprises 17 residues. Germline CDR1 and CDR2: MNHNY and SVGAGI (reference sequence). CDR3 nucleotide sequence: TGTGCCAGCAGTCCCGGGCAGGGGTTTAGGAGCAATCAGCCCCAGCATTTT. It yields the protein CASSPGQGFRSNQPQHF.

In this sample, this clone turned up once. The chain couples TRBV30 to TRBJ1-2; D is ambiguous. Deletions cut 3 bases from V and 10 bases from J, with 12 bases between. The CDR3 spans 11 residues. Germline V CDR1 and CDR2: GTSNPN, SVGIG (reference sequence). The CDR3 region has the DNA TGTGCCTGGAGAGAGAGGGCAGTCTACACCTTC. Its translation: CAWRERAVYTF.